This TCR beta chain was documented in a study of PD-1 blockade in classical Hodgkin lymphoma. Measured with immunoSEQ multiplex PCR; TCRdb has only the in-frame clones, and not every one. Altogether 100,000 or so clones are present, around nine tenths being singletons, with the ten largest covering under 8.5%. Each of the patients experienced relapse following autologous stem cell transplantation, and their brentuximab vedotin exposure differed. V gave up 0 bases and J gave up 7 bases, with 15 bases separating them. CDR1 and CDR2 from the germline V gene are LGHNT and FRNRAP. The CDR3 covers 16 residues.

The source of this sequence is a human donor with classical Hodgkin lymphoma. The rearrangement uses TRBV12-5 and TRBJ1-4; TRBD1 might be the D (6 bases). The sequencing here drew on peripheral blood mononuclear cells (PBMCs), taken before the second cycle of nivolumab. The CDR3 is CASGLVLGRGGEKLFF. DNA for the CDR3: TGTGCTAGTGGTTTGGTACTCGGTAGGGGGGGTGAAAAACTGTTTTTT. The full variable domain, in which reference TRBV12-5 and TRBJ1-4 provide the parts outside the CDR3, is DARVTQTPRHKVTEMGQEVTMRCQPILGHNTVFWYRQTMMQGLELLAYFRNRAPLDDSGMPKDRFSAEMPDATLATLKIQPSEPRDSAVYFCASGLVLGRGGEKLFFGSGTQLSVL.